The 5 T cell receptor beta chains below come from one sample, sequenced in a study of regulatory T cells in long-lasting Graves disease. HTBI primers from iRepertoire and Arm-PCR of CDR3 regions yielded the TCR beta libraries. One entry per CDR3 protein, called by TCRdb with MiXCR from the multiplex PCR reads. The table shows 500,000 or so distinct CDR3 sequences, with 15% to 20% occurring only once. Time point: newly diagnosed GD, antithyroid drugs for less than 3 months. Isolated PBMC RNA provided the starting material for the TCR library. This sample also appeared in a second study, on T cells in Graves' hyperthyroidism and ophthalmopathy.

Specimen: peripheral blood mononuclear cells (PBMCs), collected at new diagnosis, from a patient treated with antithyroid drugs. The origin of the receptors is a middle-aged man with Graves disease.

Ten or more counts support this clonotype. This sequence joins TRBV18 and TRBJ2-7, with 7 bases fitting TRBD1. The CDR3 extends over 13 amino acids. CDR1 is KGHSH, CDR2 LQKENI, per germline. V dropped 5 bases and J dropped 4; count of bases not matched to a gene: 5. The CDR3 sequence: CASSKGQIYEQYF. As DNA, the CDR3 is TGTGCCAGCTCAAAGGGACAGATATACGAGCAGTACTTC.

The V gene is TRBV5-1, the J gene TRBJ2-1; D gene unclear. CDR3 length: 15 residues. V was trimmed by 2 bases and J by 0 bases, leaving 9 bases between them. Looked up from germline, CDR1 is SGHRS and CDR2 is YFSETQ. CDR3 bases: TGCGCCAGCAGCTTAGAGGCAGACTCCTACAATGAGCAGTTCTTC. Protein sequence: CASSLEADSYNEQFF.

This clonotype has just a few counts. CDR3 coding DNA: TGTGCCAGCAGTTTAGGGCTAGGACAAATTCTTTCACCCCTCCACTTT. Encoded protein: CASSLGLGQILSPLHF. The chain joins TRBV12-3 or TRBV12-4 to TRBJ1-6; tentative D call: TRBD1 (5 bases). The CDR3 spans 16 residues. Trimming removed 1 base at V and 9 bases at J, with 16 bases between.

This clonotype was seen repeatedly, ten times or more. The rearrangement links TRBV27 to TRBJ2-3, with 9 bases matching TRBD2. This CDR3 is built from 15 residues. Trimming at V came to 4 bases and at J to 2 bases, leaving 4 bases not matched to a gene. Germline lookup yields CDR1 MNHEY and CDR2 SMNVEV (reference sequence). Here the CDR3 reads CASSSGLAITDTQYF. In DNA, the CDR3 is TGTGCCAGCAGTTCCGGACTAGCGATCACAGATACGCAGTATTTT.

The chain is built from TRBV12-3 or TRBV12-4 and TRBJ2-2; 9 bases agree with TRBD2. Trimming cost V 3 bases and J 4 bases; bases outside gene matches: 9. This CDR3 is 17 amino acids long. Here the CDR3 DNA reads TGTGCCAGCAGTTTCTATAGCGGGAGAGCGGGCACCGGGGAGCTGTTTTTT. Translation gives CASSFYSGRAGTGELFF.